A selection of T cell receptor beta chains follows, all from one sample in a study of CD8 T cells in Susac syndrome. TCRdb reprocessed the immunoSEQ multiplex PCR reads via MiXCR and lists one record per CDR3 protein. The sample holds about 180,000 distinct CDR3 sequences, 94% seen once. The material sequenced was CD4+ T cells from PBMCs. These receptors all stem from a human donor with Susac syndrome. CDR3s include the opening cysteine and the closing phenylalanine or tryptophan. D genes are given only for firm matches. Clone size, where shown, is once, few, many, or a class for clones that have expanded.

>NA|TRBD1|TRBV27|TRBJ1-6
CASSSPDRGFSPLHF
TGTGCCAGCAGTTCCCCGGACAGGGGGTTTTCACCCCTCCACTTT
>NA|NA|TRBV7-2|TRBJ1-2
CASSSQADRSGYTF
TGTGCCAGCAGCTCACAAGCAGATCGCTCTGGCTACACCTTC
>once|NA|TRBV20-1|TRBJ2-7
CSVEERGTYEQYF
TGCAGTGTCGAAGAACGGGGTACCTACGAGCAGTACTTC
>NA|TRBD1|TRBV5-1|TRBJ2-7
CASSAGTGGIEQYF
TGCGCCAGCAGCGCGGGGACAGGGGGCATCGAGCAGTACTTC
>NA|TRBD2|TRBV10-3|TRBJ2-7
CAIRGAGDAYEQYF
TGTGCCATCAGGGGAGCGGGGGACGCCTACGAGCAGTACTTC
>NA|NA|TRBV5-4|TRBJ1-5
CASSPGGADQPQHF
TGTGCCAGCAGCCCCGGGGGGGCTGATCAGCCCCAGCATTTT
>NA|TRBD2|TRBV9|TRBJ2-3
CASSVGASVAGGQDTQYF
TGTGCCAGCAGCGTAGGGGCCAGTGTAGCGGGGGGGCAAGATACGCAGTATTTT
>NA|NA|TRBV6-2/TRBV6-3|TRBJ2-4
CASSYRGNKNIQYF
TGTGCCAGCAGTTATCGGGGCAACAAAAACATTCAGTACTTC
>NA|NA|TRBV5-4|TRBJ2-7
CASSLWSGEQYF
TGTGCCAGCAGCTTGTGGTCGGGCGAGCAGTACTTC
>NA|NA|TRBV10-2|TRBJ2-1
CASSESAQGPFF
TGCGCCAGCAGTGAGTCAGCGCAGGGCCCGTTCTTC
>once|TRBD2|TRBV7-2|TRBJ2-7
CASSLELAGAYEQYF
TGTGCCAGCAGCTTAGAACTAGCGGGGGCCTACGAGCAGTACTTC
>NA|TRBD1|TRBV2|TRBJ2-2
CASRDRVNTGELFF
TGTGCCAGCCGGGACAGGGTGAACACCGGGGAGCTGTTTTTT
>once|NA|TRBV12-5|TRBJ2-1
CASGLPGSRGEQFF
TGTGCTAGTGGTTTGCCCGGGTCTCGGGGTGAGCAGTTCTTC
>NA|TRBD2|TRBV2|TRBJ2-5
CASSENGGGSQETQYF
TGTGCCAGCAGTGAAAATGGCGGGGGGTCCCAAGAGACCCAGTACTTC
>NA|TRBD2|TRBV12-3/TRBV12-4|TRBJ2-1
CASSSWTSGGEFEQFF
TGTGCCAGCAGTTCGTGGACTAGCGGGGGGGAATTTGAGCAGTTCTTC
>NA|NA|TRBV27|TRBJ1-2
CASTQSTGHFGGYTF
TGTGCCAGCACCCAAAGCACAGGGCACTTCGGTGGCTACACCTTC
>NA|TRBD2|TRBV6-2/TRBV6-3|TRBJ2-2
CASRLSGGNTGELFF
TGTGCCAGCAGACTTAGCGGGGGGAACACCGGGGAGCTGTTTTTT
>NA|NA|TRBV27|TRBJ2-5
CASSRRISQETQYF
TGTGCCAGCAGCCGTCGTATAAGCCAAGAGACCCAGTACTTC
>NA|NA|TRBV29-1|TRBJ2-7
CSAATPGTPYEQYF
TGCAGCGCCGCTACCCCCGGGACCCCCTACGAGCAGTACTTC
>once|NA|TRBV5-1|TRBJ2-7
CASSTLTSPQQYF
TGCGCCAGCAGCACCCTGACCAGCCCTCAGCAGTACTTC
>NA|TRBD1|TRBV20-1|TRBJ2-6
CSAEQGPGANVLTF
TGCAGTGCTGAACAGGGGCCTGGGGCCAACGTCCTGACTTTC
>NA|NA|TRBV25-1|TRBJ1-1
CASSFSRGTEAFF
TGTGCCAGCAGTTTTTCGAGGGGCACTGAAGCTTTCTTT
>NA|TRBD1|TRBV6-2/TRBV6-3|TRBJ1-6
CASSYPGQGANSPLHF
TGTGCCAGCAGTTACCCAGGACAGGGGGCGAATTCACCCCTCCACTTT
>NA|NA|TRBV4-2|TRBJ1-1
CASSQEGGRGSNTEAFF
TGTGCCAGCAGCCAAGAGGGCGGCAGGGGATCGAACACTGAAGCTTTCTTT
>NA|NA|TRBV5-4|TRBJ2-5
CASRESAGGGRETQYF
TGTGCCAGCAGGGAGTCGGCCGGAGGGGGCAGAGAGACCCAGTACTTC
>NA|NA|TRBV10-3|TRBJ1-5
CAISNRDSNQPQHF
TGTGCCATCAGTAACCGGGACAGCAATCAGCCCCAGCATTTT
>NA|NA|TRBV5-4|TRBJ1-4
CASSSSSEKLFF
TGTGCCAGCAGCTCATCATCGGAAAAACTGTTTTTT
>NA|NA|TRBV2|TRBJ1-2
CASSVTPNYGYTF
TGTGCCAGCAGTGTGACGCCTAACTATGGCTACACCTTC
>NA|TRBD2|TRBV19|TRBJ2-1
CATGLAGLNEQFF
TGTGCTACGGGACTAGCGGGGCTCAATGAGCAGTTCTTC
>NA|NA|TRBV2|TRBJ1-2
CASSEQVANYGYTF
TGTGCCAGCAGTGAACAGGTAGCTAACTATGGCTACACCTTC
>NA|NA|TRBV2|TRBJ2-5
CASSTQGETQYF
TGTGCCAGCAGTACTCAGGGGGAGACCCAGTACTTC
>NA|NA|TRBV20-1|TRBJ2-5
CSAIPNPYQETQYF
TGCAGTGCAATCCCTAACCCGTACCAAGAGACCCAGTACTTC
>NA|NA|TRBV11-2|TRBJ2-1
CASSPMTRGYNEQFF
TGTGCCAGCAGCCCAATGACTAGAGGGTACAATGAGCAGTTCTTC
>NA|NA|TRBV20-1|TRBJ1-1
CSARRTDGGTEAFF
TGCAGTGCTAGAAGAACGGATGGTGGCACTGAAGCTTTCTTT
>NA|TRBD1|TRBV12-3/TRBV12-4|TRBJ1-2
CASSTALRGLGDYGYTF
TGTGCCAGCAGTACCGCCCTCAGGGGGCTCGGTGACTATGGCTACACCTTC
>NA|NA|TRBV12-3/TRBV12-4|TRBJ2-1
CASSPRDLGGQFF
TGTGCCAGCAGTCCGCGGGACCTCGGTGGGCAGTTCTTC
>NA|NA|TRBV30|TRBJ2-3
CAWSGKNTQYF
TGTGCCTGGAGTGGAAAGAATACGCAGTATTTT
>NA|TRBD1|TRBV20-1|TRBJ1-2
CSNLPTGGCGYTF
TGCAGTAACCTTCCGACAGGGGGCTGTGGCTACACCTTC
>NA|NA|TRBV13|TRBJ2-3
CASTPGGAKTDTQYF
TGTGCCAGCACCCCAGGGGGGGCTAAGACAGATACGCAGTATTTT
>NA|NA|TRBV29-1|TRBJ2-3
CTPVGSGANTDTQYF
TGCACCCCGGTCGGAAGTGGGGCCAACACAGATACGCAGTATTTT
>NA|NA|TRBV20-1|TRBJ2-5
CSARPQETQYF
TGCAGTGCTAGACCCCAAGAGACCCAGTACTTC
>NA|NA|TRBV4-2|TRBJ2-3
CASSHAKADTQYF
TGTGCCAGCAGCCACGCCAAGGCGGATACGCAGTATTTT
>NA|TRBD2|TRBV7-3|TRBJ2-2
CASSPSGGTPAGELFF
TGTGCCAGCAGCCCTAGCGGGGGAACGCCGGCCGGGGAGCTGTTTTTT
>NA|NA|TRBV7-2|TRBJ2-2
CASSPHVNTGELFF
TGTGCCAGCAGCCCCCATGTGAACACCGGGGAGCTGTTTTTT
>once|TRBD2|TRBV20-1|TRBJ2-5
CSASLGLAGGAQYF
TGCAGTGCTAGCCTGGGACTAGCGGGAGGGGCCCAGTACTTC
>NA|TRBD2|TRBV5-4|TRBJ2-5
CASSFGLAMAQETQYF
TGTGCCAGCAGCTTCGGACTAGCGATGGCTCAAGAGACCCAGTACTTC
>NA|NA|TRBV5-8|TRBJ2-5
CASSLLQGGQETQYF
TGTGCCAGCAGCTTGTTACAGGGGGGGCAAGAGACCCAGTACTTC
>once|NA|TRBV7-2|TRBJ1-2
CASSLKTRGSYGYTF
TGTGCCAGCAGCTTAAAGACGCGAGGGTCCTATGGCTACACCTTC
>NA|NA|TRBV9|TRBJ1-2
CASSPHRLLRIGYTF
TGTGCCAGCAGCCCCCATCGGCTGCTGCGAATAGGCTACACCTTC
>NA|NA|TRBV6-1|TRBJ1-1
CASPPNLLDRPTEAFF
TGTGCCAGCCCTCCAAACCTCCTCGACAGGCCGACTGAAGCTTTCTTT
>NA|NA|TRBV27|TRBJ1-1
CASSLRPAETEAFF
TGTGCCAGCAGTTTAAGGCCGGCGGAGACTGAAGCTTTCTTT